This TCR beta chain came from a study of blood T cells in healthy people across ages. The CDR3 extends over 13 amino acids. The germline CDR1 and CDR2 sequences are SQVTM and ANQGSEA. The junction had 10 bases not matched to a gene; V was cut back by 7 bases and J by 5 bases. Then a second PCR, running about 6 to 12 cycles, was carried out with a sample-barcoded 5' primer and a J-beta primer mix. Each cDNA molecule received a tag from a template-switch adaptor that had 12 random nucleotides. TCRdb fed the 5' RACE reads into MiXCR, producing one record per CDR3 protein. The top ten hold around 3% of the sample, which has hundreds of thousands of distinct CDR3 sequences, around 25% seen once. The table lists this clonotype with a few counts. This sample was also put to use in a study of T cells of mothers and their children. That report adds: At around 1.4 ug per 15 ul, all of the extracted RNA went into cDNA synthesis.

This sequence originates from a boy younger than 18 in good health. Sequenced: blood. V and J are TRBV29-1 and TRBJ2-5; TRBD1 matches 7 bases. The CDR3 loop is CSAGDRASETQYF. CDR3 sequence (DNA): TGCAGCGCTGGGGACAGAGCCTCGGAGACCCAGTACTTC. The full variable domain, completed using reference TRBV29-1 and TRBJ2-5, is SAVISQKPSRDICQRGTSLTIQCQVDSQVTMMFWYRQQPGQSLTLIATANQGSEATYESGFVIDKFPISRPNLTFSTLTVSNMSPEDSSIYLCSAGDRASETQYFGPGTRLLVL.